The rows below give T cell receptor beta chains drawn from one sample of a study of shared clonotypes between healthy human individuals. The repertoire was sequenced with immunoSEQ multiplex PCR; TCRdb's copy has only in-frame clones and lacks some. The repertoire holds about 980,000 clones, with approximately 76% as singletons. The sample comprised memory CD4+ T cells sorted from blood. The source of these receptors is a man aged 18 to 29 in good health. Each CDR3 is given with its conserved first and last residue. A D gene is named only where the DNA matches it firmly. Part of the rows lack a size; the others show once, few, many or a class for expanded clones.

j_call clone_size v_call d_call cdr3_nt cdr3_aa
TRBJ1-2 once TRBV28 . TGTGCCAGCAGTTTACAGGTGACGGCAGGGAACTATGGCTACACCTTC CASSLQVTAGNYGYTF
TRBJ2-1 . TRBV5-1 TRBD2 TGCGCCAGCACCTCGGGAGGGGCGCGAAGAAATGAGCAGTTCTTC CASTSGGARRNEQFF
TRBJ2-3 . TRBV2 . TGTGCCAGCAGTCAACTGACAGACACAGATACGCAGTATTTT CASSQLTDTDTQYF
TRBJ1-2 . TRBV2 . TGTGCCAGCAGGCAGGAAAAGGGTCCCTATGGCTACACCTTC CASRQEKGPYGYTF
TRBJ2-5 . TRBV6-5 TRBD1 TGTGCCAGCACCCTGGCCGGGACAGGCCAAGAGACCCAGTACTTC CASTLAGTGQETQYF
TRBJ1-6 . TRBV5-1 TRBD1 TGCGCCAGCACCCAAGGACAGGGGAATTCACCCCTCCACTTT CASTQGQGNSPLHF
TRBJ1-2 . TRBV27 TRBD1 TGTGCCAGCAGTCGCCGACAGGGGAAGAACTATGGCTACACCTTC CASSRRQGKNYGYTF
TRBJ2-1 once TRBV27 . TGTGCCAGCAGCCGAGACAGGTGGGATGAGCAGTTCTTC CASSRDRWDEQFF
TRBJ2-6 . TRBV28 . TGTGCCAGCCGGGAGAACAGGAGTGGGGCCAACGTCCTGACTTTC CASRENRSGANVLTF
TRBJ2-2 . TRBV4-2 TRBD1 TGTGCCAGCAGCCAGGGGACAGCGAACACCGGGGAGCTGTTTTTT CASSQGTANTGELFF
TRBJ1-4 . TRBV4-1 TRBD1 TGCGCCAGCAGCCTAACTCTAAGAGACAGGGCGGCTGAAAAACTGTTTTTT CASSLTLRDRAAEKLFF
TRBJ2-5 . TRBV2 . TGTGCCAGCAACCCAGGCGGGCAAGAGACCCAGTACTTC CASNPGGQETQYF
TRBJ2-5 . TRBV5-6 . TGTGCCAGCAGCGGTAGCCCGACAGTGGGGGAGACCCAGTACTTC CASSGSPTVGETQYF
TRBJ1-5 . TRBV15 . TGTGCCACCAGCAGCAAAGGGGGGTATAGCAATCAGCCCCAGCATTTT CATSSKGGYSNQPQHF
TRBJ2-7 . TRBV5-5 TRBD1 TGTGCCAGCAGCTTGGCCGGCGGCAGGGGGTTCCCCTACGAGCAGTACTTC CASSLAGGRGFPYEQYF
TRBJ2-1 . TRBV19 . TGTGCCAGTAGTCCCGCCCCAGACATTTCCTACAATGAGCAGTTCTTC CASSPAPDISYNEQFF
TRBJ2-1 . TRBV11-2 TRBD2 TGTGCCAGCAGCTGGTCCTCCGGGACTAGAGGCTATGAGCAGTTCTTC CASSWSSGTRGYEQFF
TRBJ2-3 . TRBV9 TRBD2 TGTGCCAGCAGCGTAGGAGGCGGGGGGGTAGATACGCAGTATTTT CASSVGGGGVDTQYF
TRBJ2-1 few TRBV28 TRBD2 TGTGCCAGCAGTTTACCTAGCGGTCCCTCCTACAATGAGCAGTTCTTC CASSLPSGPSYNEQFF
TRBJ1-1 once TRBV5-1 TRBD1 TGCGCCAGCAGCCCCCAGGGACAGGGAGGCGCCACTGAAGCTTTCTTT CASSPQGQGGATEAFF
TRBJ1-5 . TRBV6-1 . TGTGCCAGCAGTGACCCCAGGTCCTTCCAGCCCCAGCATTTT CASSDPRSFQPQHF
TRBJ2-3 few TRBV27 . TGTGCCAGCAGACACAGGGCCGGGAATACGCAGTATTTT CASRHRAGNTQYF
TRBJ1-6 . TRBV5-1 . TGCGCCAGCAGCTTGGGTTCCGGACCCCCGAGCTCCTATAATTCACCCCTCCACTTT CASSLGSGPPSSYNSPLHF
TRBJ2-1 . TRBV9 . TGTGCCAGCAGCGGAAATATGAGGGGTGAGCAGTTCTTC CASSGNMRGEQFF
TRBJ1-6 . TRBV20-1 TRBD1 TGCAGTGCTGGACAGGAGTCACCCCTCCACTTT CSAGQESPLHF
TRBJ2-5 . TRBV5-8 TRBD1 TGTGCCAGCAGCTTGGGGGTGATAGGGACAGGGGTTGGCGAGACCCAGTACTTC CASSLGVIGTGVGETQYF
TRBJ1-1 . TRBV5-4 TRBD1 TGTGCCAGCAGCTTGGGACAGGGAGGGAACACTGAAGCTTTCTTT CASSLGQGGNTEAFF
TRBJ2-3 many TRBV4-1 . TGCGCCAGCAGCCAGGGCTTCATCAGCACAGATACGCAGTATTTT CASSQGFISTDTQYF
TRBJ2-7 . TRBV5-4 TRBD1 TGTGCCAGCAGCTTGATCGACAGGGACCACGAGCAGTACTTC CASSLIDRDHEQYF
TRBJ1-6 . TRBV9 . TGTGCCAGCAGCGTAGGTCCGGATAATTCACCCCTCCACTTT CASSVGPDNSPLHF
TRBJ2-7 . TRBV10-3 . TGTGCCATCAGTGAGACTTACGAGCAGTACTTC CAISETYEQYF
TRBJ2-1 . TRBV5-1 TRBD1 TGCGCCAGCAGCGGTGACAGGGGCAATGAGCAGTTCTTC CASSGDRGNEQFF
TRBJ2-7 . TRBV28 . TGTGCCAGCAGTTTATCGTACCAGGGTCCCCAGCAGTACTTC CASSLSYQGPQQYF